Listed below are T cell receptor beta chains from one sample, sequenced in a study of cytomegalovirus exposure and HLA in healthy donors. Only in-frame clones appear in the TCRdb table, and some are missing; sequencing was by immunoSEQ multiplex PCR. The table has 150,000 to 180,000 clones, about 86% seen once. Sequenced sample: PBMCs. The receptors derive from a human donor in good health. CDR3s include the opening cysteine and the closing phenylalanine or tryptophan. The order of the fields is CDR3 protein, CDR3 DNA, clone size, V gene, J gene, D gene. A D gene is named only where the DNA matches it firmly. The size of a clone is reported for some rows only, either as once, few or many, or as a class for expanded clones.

CDR3 protein: CASSLVGDEQFF
CDR3 DNA: TGTGCCAGCAGCTTGGTAGGGGATGAGCAGTTCTTC
clone size: -
V gene: TRBV5-6
J gene: TRBJ2-1
D gene: -

CDR3 protein: CASSQEWTSGNNEQFF
CDR3 DNA: TGTGCCAGCAGCCAAGAATGGACTAGCGGTAACAATGAGCAGTTCTTC
clone size: few
V gene: TRBV4-2
J gene: TRBJ2-1
D gene: TRBD2

CDR3 protein: CASSQEGQSRQPQHF
CDR3 DNA: TGCGCCAGCAGCCAAGAGGGACAGTCTAGGCAGCCCCAGCATTTT
clone size: -
V gene: TRBV4-1
J gene: TRBJ1-5
D gene: TRBD1

CDR3 protein: CASSGIGEVNYGYTF
CDR3 DNA: TGCGCCAGCAGTGGTATAGGGGAAGTTAACTATGGCTACACCTTC
clone size: -
V gene: TRBV10-2
J gene: TRBJ1-2
D gene: -

CDR3 protein: CASSSGLGGGDTQYF
CDR3 DNA: TGTGCCAGCAGCTCCGGACTAGGTGGAGGAGATACGCAGTATTTT
clone size: -
V gene: TRBV5-4
J gene: TRBJ2-3
D gene: TRBD2

CDR3 protein: CASSPSGGSYEQYF
CDR3 DNA: TGTGCCAGCAGCCCAAGCGGGGGTTCCTACGAGCAGTACTTC
clone size: -
V gene: TRBV7-2
J gene: TRBJ2-7
D gene: TRBD2

CDR3 protein: CASSPRTGREQYF
CDR3 DNA: TGTGCCAGCAGCCCTCGGACAGGGCGCGAGCAGTACTTC
clone size: -
V gene: TRBV5-4
J gene: TRBJ2-7
D gene: TRBD1

CDR3 protein: CASSLKNTEAFF
CDR3 DNA: TGTGCCAGCAGCCTCAAGAACACTGAAGCTTTCTTT
clone size: -
V gene: TRBV4-2
J gene: TRBJ1-1
D gene: -

CDR3 protein: CASRGVVTNEKLFF
CDR3 DNA: TGCGCCAGCAGAGGGGTCGTGACTAATGAAAAACTGTTTTTT
clone size: -
V gene: TRBV5-1
J gene: TRBJ1-4
D gene: -

CDR3 protein: CASSPRGLINEQFF
CDR3 DNA: TGTGCCAGCAGCCCGCGCGGACTTATCAATGAGCAGTTCTTC
clone size: -
V gene: TRBV7-9
J gene: TRBJ2-1
D gene: -

CDR3 protein: CASSIPGGVRTEAFF
CDR3 DNA: TGTGCCAGTAGTATACCAGGGGGCGTCCGTACTGAAGCTTTCTTT
clone size: few
V gene: TRBV19
J gene: TRBJ1-1
D gene: TRBD1

CDR3 protein: CSVPQGSGNTEAFF
CDR3 DNA: TGCAGCGTACCACAGGGGAGTGGGAACACTGAAGCTTTCTTT
clone size: -
V gene: TRBV29-1
J gene: TRBJ1-1
D gene: TRBD1

CDR3 protein: CAGSGQGYSTEAFF
CDR3 DNA: TGTGCCGGCTCAGGACAGGGATATTCCACTGAAGCTTTCTTT
clone size: -
V gene: TRBV2
J gene: TRBJ1-1
D gene: TRBD1

CDR3 protein: CASSSKGGEPQHF
CDR3 DNA: TGTGCCAGCAGTTCTAAGGGAGGAGAGCCCCAGCATTTT
clone size: -
V gene: TRBV7-3
J gene: TRBJ1-5
D gene: -

CDR3 protein: CASSETGVHTEAFF
CDR3 DNA: TGTGCCAGCAGTGAGACAGGGGTCCACACTGAAGCTTTCTTT
clone size: -
V gene: TRBV2
J gene: TRBJ1-1
D gene: TRBD1

CDR3 protein: CASSTGTDQPQHF
CDR3 DNA: TGTGCCAGCTCAACTGGGACAGATCAGCCCCAGCATTTT
clone size: -
V gene: TRBV18
J gene: TRBJ1-5
D gene: TRBD1

CDR3 protein: CASSPGDYGYTF
CDR3 DNA: TGTGCCAGCAGTCCAGGCGACTATGGCTACACCTTC
clone size: -
V gene: TRBV6-1
J gene: TRBJ1-2
D gene: -

CDR3 protein: CASGGGYQPQHF
CDR3 DNA: TGTGCCAGTGGGGGGGGGTATCAGCCCCAGCATTTT
clone size: few
V gene: TRBV19
J gene: TRBJ1-5
D gene: -

CDR3 protein: CASSDFQQWWDRPTYSNQPQHF
CDR3 DNA: TGTGCCAGCAGTGATTTTCAGCAGTGGTGGGACAGGCCCACCTATAGCAATCAGCCCCAGCATTTT
clone size: -
V gene: TRBV2
J gene: TRBJ1-5
D gene: TRBD1

CDR3 protein: CASSVGVGGMETQYF
CDR3 DNA: TGTGCCAGCAGCGTAGGGGTTGGAGGAATGGAGACCCAGTACTTC
clone size: -
V gene: TRBV9
J gene: TRBJ2-5
D gene: -

CDR3 protein: CAISERNAQGSSYNEQFF
CDR3 DNA: TGTGCCATCAGTGAGCGGAATGCCCAGGGGAGCTCCTACAATGAGCAGTTCTTC
clone size: -
V gene: TRBV10-3
J gene: TRBJ2-1
D gene: -

CDR3 protein: CASSVRANNQPQHF
CDR3 DNA: TGTGCCAGCAGTGTCAGGGCGAACAATCAGCCCCAGCATTTT
clone size: -
V gene: TRBV2
J gene: TRBJ1-5
D gene: -

CDR3 protein: CASSGSGLARPYEQYF
CDR3 DNA: TGTGCCAGCAGTGGATCTGGGCTAGCGAGGCCCTACGAGCAGTACTTC
clone size: -
V gene: TRBV6-1
J gene: TRBJ2-7
D gene: -

CDR3 protein: CASSLAPGTTYEQYF
CDR3 DNA: TGTGCCAGCAGCTTAGCCCCAGGGACAACCTACGAGCAGTACTTC
clone size: -
V gene: TRBV11-2
J gene: TRBJ2-7
D gene: -

CDR3 protein: CASSKVPGASYEQYF
CDR3 DNA: TGTGCCAGCAGCAAAGTTCCAGGGGCCTCCTACGAGCAGTACTTC
clone size: -
V gene: TRBV21-1
J gene: TRBJ2-7
D gene: -

CDR3 protein: CASSHRGDYEQYF
CDR3 DNA: TGTGCCAGCAGCCACCGGGGTGACTACGAGCAGTACTTC
clone size: -
V gene: TRBV27
J gene: TRBJ2-7
D gene: -

CDR3 protein: CASREPGATNYGYTF
CDR3 DNA: TGTGCCAGCAGGGAACCGGGAGCCACTAACTATGGCTACACCTTC
clone size: -
V gene: TRBV6-1
J gene: TRBJ1-2
D gene: -